This T cell receptor (beta chain) came from a study of T cells expressing NK-cell markers. What made the TCR beta cDNA was 5'RACE template switching with UMIs. TCRdb re-called the 5' RACE reads and shows each CDR3 protein once, DNA omitted. Its table records 500,000 or so distinct CDR3 sequences. The CDR3 spans 16 residues. Germline V gene sequence: CDR1 SGHDN, CDR2 FVKESK. This sequence joins TRBV14 and TRBJ1-1; there is no DNA to check the TCRdb D call of TRBD1. The TCR was taken from a man younger than 30 in good health. The sequenced sample consisted of blood T cells: a sorted CD56 or NKG2C T cell subset, CD4+ or CD8+ T cells, or bulk PBMC T cells (not recorded which). The CDR3: CASAAGQGGLNTEAFF.